This T cell receptor (beta chain) was profiled in a study of T cell repertoires in cytomegalovirus infection. Each CDR3 protein is one row after TCRdb ran MiXCR on the reads. The sample shows 85,000 to 120,000 distinct CDR3 sequences, 15% to 20% of them seen only once. The CDR3 contains 11 residues. CDR1 is DFQATT and CDR2 is SNEGSKA in the germline V gene (reference sequence). J gave up 5 bases and V 5 bases, and 3 bases lay outside the gene matches. Sequencing used PBMCs. This chain joins TRBV20-1 and TRBJ2-7, with 7 positions matching TRBD1. The sequence was collected from a human donor in good health (CMV status not recorded). Some clones in this sample may be carry-over from other donors' samples. The CDR3 loop is CSAARGHEQYF. The DNA of the CDR3 is TGCAGTGCTGCGAGGGGGCACGAGCAGTACTTC.